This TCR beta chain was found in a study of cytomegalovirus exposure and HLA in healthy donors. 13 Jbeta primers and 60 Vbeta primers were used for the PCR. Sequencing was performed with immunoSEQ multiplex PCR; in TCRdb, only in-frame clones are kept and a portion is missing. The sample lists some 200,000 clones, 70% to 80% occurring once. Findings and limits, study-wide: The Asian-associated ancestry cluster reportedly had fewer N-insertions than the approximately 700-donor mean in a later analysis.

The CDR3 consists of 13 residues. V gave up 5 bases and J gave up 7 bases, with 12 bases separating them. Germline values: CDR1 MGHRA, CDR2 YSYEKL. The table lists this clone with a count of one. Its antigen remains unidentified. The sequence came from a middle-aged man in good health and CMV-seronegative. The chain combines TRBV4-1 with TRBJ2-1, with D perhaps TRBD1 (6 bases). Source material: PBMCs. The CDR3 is CASSYYQGNEQFF. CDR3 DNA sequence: TGCGCCAGCAGCTACTACCAGGGGAATGAGCAGTTCTTC.